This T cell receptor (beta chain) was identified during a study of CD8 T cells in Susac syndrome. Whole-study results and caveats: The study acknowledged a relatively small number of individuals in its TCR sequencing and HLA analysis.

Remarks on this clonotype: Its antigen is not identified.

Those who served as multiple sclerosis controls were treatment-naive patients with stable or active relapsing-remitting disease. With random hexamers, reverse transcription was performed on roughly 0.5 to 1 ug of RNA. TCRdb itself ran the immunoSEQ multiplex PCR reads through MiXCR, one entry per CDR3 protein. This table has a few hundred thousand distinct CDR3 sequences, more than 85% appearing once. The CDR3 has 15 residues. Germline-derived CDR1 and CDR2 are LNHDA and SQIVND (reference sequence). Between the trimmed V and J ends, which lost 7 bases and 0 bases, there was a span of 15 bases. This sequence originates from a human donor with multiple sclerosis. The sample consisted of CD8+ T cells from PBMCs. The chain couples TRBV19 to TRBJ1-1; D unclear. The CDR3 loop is CASTTGHRLNTEAFF. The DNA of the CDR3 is TGTGCCAGTACAACGGGTCACCGTTTGAACACTGAAGCTTTCTTT.